The rows below give T cell receptor beta chains drawn from one sample of a study of molecular identifiers for immune sequencing clone quantification. TCRdb processed the PCR reads anew with MiXCR; each CDR3 protein has one entry. Counted here are roughly 86,000 distinct CDR3 sequences, around 17% occurring once; the ten biggest clones make up 0.85%. Input material: naive CD8+ T cells from blood, with Jurkat cell RNA spiked in. These receptors were obtained from a human donor in good health. Some libraries in this study had Jurkat cell RNA spiked in. Each CDR3 is given with its conserved first and last residue. Fields, in order: clone size, V gene, D gene, J gene, CDR3 DNA, CDR3 protein. The D gene is left open where the match is weak. Expanded clones are given a class, and other clones once, few, many or no size at all.

many	TRBV11-2	.	TRBJ1-5	TGTGCCAGCAGCTTAGCAGGGGAGGGACTCAATCAGCCCCAGCATTTT	CASSLAGEGLNQPQHF
many	TRBV23-1	TRBD1	TRBJ1-5	TGCGCCAGCAGTCCGGACAGGGGGCTCCCCCAGGCCCAGCATTTT	CASSPDRGLPQAQHF
.	TRBV7-9	.	TRBJ2-3	TGTGCCAGCAGCCCACTAAGAGATACACGGTATTTT	CASSPLRDTRYF
few	TRBV4-2	.	TRBJ2-1	TGTGCCAGCAGCCAAGATTTGGGGTACAATGAGCAGTTCTTC	CASSQDLGYNEQFF
many	TRBV27	.	TRBJ1-5	TGTGCCAGCAGTTTTTCTAGGGGGGGAGTTCAGCCCCAGCATTTT	CASSFSRGGVQPQHF
many	TRBV4-3	.	TRBJ1-6	TGCGCCAGCAGCCAAGGGTACGGACGGGATTCACCCCTCCACTTT	CASSQGYGRDSPLHF
many	TRBV28	TRBD2	TRBJ2-5	TGTGCCAGCAGTTCCCCCATAGCGGGATCTCAAGAGACCCAGTACTTC	CASSSPIAGSQETQYF
many	TRBV12-3/TRBV12-4	.	TRBJ2-5	TGTGCCAGCAGTGTCAGCGGCTCAGGAACCCAGTACTTC	CASSVSGSGTQYF
many	TRBV4-1	.	TRBJ1-5	TGCGCCAGCAGCCAAGAGTCACAGGGTCATCAGCCCCAGCATTTT	CASSQESQGHQPQHF
.	TRBV20-1	TRBD1	TRBJ2-3	TGCAGTGCTAGAGTGCGCAGGGGGCAAGATACGCAGTATTTT	CSARVRRGQDTQYF
many	TRBV14	.	TRBJ2-5	TGTGCCAGCAGCCTGAGACAGACACAAGAGACCCAGTACTTC	CASSLRQTQETQYF
many	TRBV4-1	.	TRBJ2-3	TGCGCCAGCAGCCTTGGACAGCCAGGCACAGATACGCAGTATTTT	CASSLGQPGTDTQYF
many	TRBV5-1	.	TRBJ2-3	TGCGCCAGCAGCTTGGTGGGGGGCCCCACAGATACGCAGTATTTT	CASSLVGGPTDTQYF
many	TRBV7-2	.	TRBJ2-5	TGTGCCAGCCGCGTACAGGAGTACCAAGAGACCCAGTACTTC	CASRVQEYQETQYF
many	TRBV28	.	TRBJ2-1	TGTGCCAGCAGTTTCAGGGGAAGTATATACAATGAGCAGTTCTTC	CASSFRGSIYNEQFF
many	TRBV5-4	.	TRBJ2-7	TGTGCCAGCAGCTTGGGTGTTACAGCCTACGAGCAGTACTTC	CASSLGVTAYEQYF
many	TRBV20-1	TRBD2	TRBJ2-1	TGCAGTGCCCCGGGGGGGCTAGTTAGTTCCTACAATGAGCAGTTCTTC	CSAPGGLVSSYNEQFF
many	TRBV9	.	TRBJ1-5	TGTGCCAGCAGCTCCGGGACAACTAGCAATCAGCCCCAGCATTTT	CASSSGTTSNQPQHF
many	TRBV12-3/TRBV12-4	.	TRBJ1-1	TGTGCCAGCAGTTTAGTGGGACTTAACACTGAAGCTTTCTTT	CASSLVGLNTEAFF
.	TRBV7-9	TRBD2	TRBJ2-7	TGTGCCAGCAGCTTGACTAGCGTCGGCGAGCAGTACTTC	CASSLTSVGEQYF
many	TRBV6-6	.	TRBJ2-7	TGTGCCAGCAGCCCTGACACCTACGAGCAGTACTTC	CASSPDTYEQYF
many	TRBV7-9	.	TRBJ2-7	TGTGCCAGCAGCTTAGGGGTGGGGGGCGCGTACGAGCAGTACTTC	CASSLGVGGAYEQYF
many	TRBV7-9	.	TRBJ2-2	TGTGCCAGCAGCGGAATAGCGGTCACCGGGGAGCTGTTTTTT	CASSGIAVTGELFF
many	TRBV4-1	.	TRBJ2-7	TGCGCCAGCAGCCAAGATTTGGGGACAACGAACTACGAGCAGTACTTC	CASSQDLGTTNYEQYF
many	TRBV13	.	TRBJ2-3	TGTGCCAGCAGCTTAACTGTTGGGGATACGCAGTATTTT	CASSLTVGDTQYF
many	TRBV12-5	.	TRBJ2-3	TGTGCTAGTGGTTTGGGGGGCACAGATACGCAGTATTTT	CASGLGGTDTQYF
.	TRBV29-1	.	TRBJ2-2	TGCAGCGTTGAAGATCAGTGGAACGCCGGGGAGTTGTTTTTT	CSVEDQWNAGELFF
many	TRBV7-9	.	TRBJ2-7	TGTGCCAGCAGCTTAGAAGTATCCTACGAGCAGTACTTC	CASSLEVSYEQYF